This T cell receptor beta chain was profiled in a study of blood T cell repertoires in COVID-19. Assignment of participants to cohorts was predicated upon participant-reported clinical history. Germline CDR1 MGHRA, CDR2 YSYEKL. The ends were cut back, 4 bases at V and 5 bases at J, with 17 bases in the middle. The CDR3 totals 15 residues. Clones were sequenced by immunoSEQ multiplex PCR, and TCRdb holds only the in-frame ones, with some missing. Of 300,000 to 450,000 clones listed, over 75% are singletons. The rearrangement links TRBV4-1 to TRBJ1-1; no clear D. Sequenced sample: PBMCs or T cells enriched from blood (not recorded which). This TCR was recovered from a man younger than 45 who had recovered from COVID-19. The CDR3 region has the DNA TGCGCCAGCAGCCCTCTGGAGGTTGGTCGGACTGAAGCTTTCTTT. Translated, it gives CASSPLEVGRTEAFF.